These 14 T cell receptor beta chains came from one sample sequenced in a study of CD8 T cells in ankylosing spondylitis. TCRdb re-derived calls from the 5' RACE reads in MiXCR, one entry per CDR3 protein. Here the sample spans 250,000 or so distinct CDR3 sequences, under 30% being singletons. The sample consisted of blood, either unsorted or a sorted T cell fraction (not recorded which). These receptor sequences come from a male donor with ankylosing spondylitis or in good health (not recorded which).

This clonotype was seen at least ten times. V and J are TRBV7-6 and TRBJ2-5, with 14 positions matching TRBD2. The CDR3 consists of 16 residues. CDR1 is SGHVS and CDR2 is FNYEAQ in the germline V gene. Trimming removed 2 bases from V and 10 bases from J; junction bases left unmatched: 9. This chain's CDR3 is CASSLPLGLAGAIQYF. The CDR3 region has the DNA TGTGCCAGCAGCTTACCCCTGGGACTAGCGGGGGCTATCCAGTACTTC.

The chain couples TRBV20-1 to TRBJ2-3; TRBD2 agrees at 12 bases. Per the germline V gene, CDR1 is DFQATT and CDR2 is SNEGSKA (reference sequence). The CDR3 length is 15 residues. The V segment lost 6 bases and the J segment 1 base; nucleotides outside the gene matches: 5. The CDR3 loop reads CSALRLAGGTDTQYF. In DNA form, the CDR3 reads TGCAGTGCCCTCCGACTAGCGGGGGGCACAGATACGCAGTATTTT.

This clonotype was recorded a few times. The gene calls are TRBV7-9 and TRBJ1-2; D is uncertain. This CDR3 is built from 11 residues. In germline, CDR1 is SEHNR, CDR2 FQNEAQ (reference sequence). V lost 6 bases and J lost 6, with 8 bases in between. The CDR3 sequence is CASSSLNGYTF. The CDR3, as DNA: TGTGCCAGCAGTTCCCTCAATGGCTACACCTTC.

This clonotype was observed a few times. This sequence joins TRBV29-1 and TRBJ1-5; TRBD1 is a possible D gene (5 bases). Trimming removed 7 bases from V and 1 base from J, with 14 bases in between. Germline CDR1 reads SQVTM; CDR2 reads ANQGSEA. The CDR3 is 14 amino acids. CDR3 sequence (DNA): TGCAGCGCCCGACAGTCTGGGAGCAATCAGCCCCAGCATTTT. This encodes CSARQSGSNQPQHF. Using reference TRBV29-1 and TRBJ1-5 for the parts outside the CDR3, the full variable domain is SAVISQKPSRDICQRGTSLTIQCQVDSQVTMMFWYRQQPGQSLTLIATANQGSEATYESGFVIDKFPISRPNLTFSTLTVSNMSPEDSSIYLCSARQSGSNQPQHFGDGTRLSIL.

This clonotype appeared a few times. V and J are TRBV6-1 and TRBJ2-7, with TRBD1 matching 9 bases. Trimming removed 5 bases from V and 3 bases from J; junction bases left unmatched: 11. Germline V gene sequence: CDR1 MNHNS, CDR2 SASEGT. The CDR3 spans 16 residues. CDR3 loop: CASSPNPGTGRYEQYF. The CDR3 nucleotides read TGTGCCAGCAGTCCTAATCCCGGGACAGGGCGCTACGAGCAGTACTTC.

This chain joins TRBV12-3 or TRBV12-4 and TRBJ1-2; 7 bases map to TRBD1. The CDR3 is made up of 13 amino acids. V shed 10 bases, J shed 8 bases, and the junction held 13 bases outside the gene matches. The CDR3 DNA sequence: TGTGCCACCTCAGGGGGGCTCCCCAGGGGCTACACCTTC. This translates into CATSGGLPRGYTF.

The chain has TRBV7-2 and TRBJ2-5; 7 bases match TRBD2. Unmatched junction bases numbered 6, after V lost 1 base and J lost 4 bases. This CDR3 contains 15 residues. Germline V CDR1 and CDR2: SGHTA, FQGNSA. CDR3 region: CASSLVAGEGETQYF. The CDR3 DNA is TGTGCCAGCAGCTTAGTCGCGGGAGAAGGAGAGACCCAGTACTTC.

The sample holds a few counts of this clonotype. The chain couples TRBV6-1 to TRBJ2-3, with 11 bases aligning to TRBD2. With V trimmed by 6 bases and J by 6 bases, 20 bases remained unmatched. Germline CDR1 MNHNS, CDR2 SASEGT. The CDR3 contains 19 residues. The CDR3: CASSRWSSGGAGHGDTQYF. DNA for the CDR3: TGTGCCAGCAGCCGGTGGAGTAGCGGGGGGGCGGGACACGGGGATACGCAGTATTTT.

This clonotype was counted only a few times. The chain carries TRBV5-4 and TRBJ2-1, with D possibly matching TRBD2 (6 bases). The CDR3 is made up of 17 amino acids. CDR1 and CDR2 (germline): SGHNT, YYREEE (reference sequence). Between the trimmed V and J ends, which lost 10 bases and 5 bases, there was a span of 28 bases. CDR3 bases: TGTGCCGATAAACCGGGACCCGGGGGAGAATTACACAATGAGCAGTTCTTC. Translation: CADKPGPGGELHNEQFF.

This clonotype came up many times. The CDR3 DNA reads as TGCAGTGCTAAATCGCGGCTCTACGAGCAGTACTTC. Amino acids: CSAKSRLYEQYF. V is TRBV20-1 and J is TRBJ2-7; D not resolved. Trimming shortened V by 4 bases and J by 3 bases, and 10 bases separated the two germline ends. This CDR3 has 12 residues. The germline V gene has CDR1 DFQATT and CDR2 SNEGSKA (reference sequence).

This clonotype turned up a few times. This chain uses TRBV4-2 with TRBJ2-7; D gene uncertain. The CDR3 is made up of 14 amino acids. V was trimmed by 0 bases and J by 2 bases, leaving 8 bases between them. Germline assignment: CDR1 LGHNA and CDR2 YNFKEQ. CDR3 DNA: TGTGCCAGCAGCCAAGAAGGTCAGGCCTACGAGCAGTACTTC. This sequence encodes CASSQEGQAYEQYF.

This clonotype was seen repeatedly, ten times or more. The J gene is TRBJ1-1, the V gene TRBV6-1; TRBD1 might be the D (6 bases). CDR1 and CDR2 (germline): MNHNS, SASEGT. The CDR3 spans 15 residues. V was pared by 6 bases and J by 0 bases, with 14 bases between. The CDR3: CASSRLTGLNTEAFF. The CDR3 DNA follows: TGTGCCAGCAGCAGACTCACAGGGCTGAACACTGAAGCTTTCTTT.

This clonotype was seen ten or more times. The genes are TRBV5-1 and TRBJ2-3; 7 positions match TRBD2. The germline V gene encodes CDR1 SGHRS and CDR2 YFSETQ. J was trimmed by 1 base and V by 5 bases; bases with no gene match: 4. CDR3 length: 14 residues. CDR3 loop: CASRPRGGTDTQYF. The CDR3 DNA sequence: TGCGCCAGCAGACCTCGGGGGGGCACAGATACGCAGTATTTT.

This clonotype has ten or more counts. CDR3 sequence reads: CASTRTLQGTQYYGYTF. Here the CDR3 DNA reads TGTGCCAGCACCCGAACTCTACAGGGTACCCAATACTATGGCTACACCTTC. The rearrangement joins TRBV6-1 to TRBJ1-2; a weak D match, TRBD1 (6 bases). Germline V CDR1 and CDR2: MNHNS, SASEGT. Trimming shortened V by 7 bases and J by 3 bases, and 24 bases separated the two germline ends. The CDR3 has 17 residues.